These T cell receptor beta chains were read from a single sample in a study of T cell responses to AZD1222 COVID-19 vaccine. Clones were read by immunoSEQ multiplex PCR, and TCRdb kept only the in-frame ones, dropping some. The sample shows 200,000 to 250,000 clones, roughly 94% of them seen only once. Sequenced here: peripheral blood, sampled 28 days after the second dose of the MenACWY control vaccine. These receptors all come from an adult who received the MenACWY meningococcal vaccine as a control. CDR3s include the opening cysteine and the closing phenylalanine or tryptophan. A D gene is named only where the DNA matches it firmly. Some rows mark clone size as missing; the rest say once, few, many or name a class of expanded clone.

V,D,size,J,CDR3,DNA
TRBV12-3/TRBV12-4,NA,NA,TRBJ1-3,CASRPLVDTIYF,TGTGCCAGCCGGCCCCTGGTCGACACCATATATTTT
TRBV6-2/TRBV6-3,NA,NA,TRBJ1-1,CASSPKNTEAFF,TGTGCCAGCAGCCCAAAGAACACTGAAGCTTTCTTT
TRBV3-1/TRBV3-2,NA,NA,TRBJ2-5,CASSQDFRGGETQYF,TGTGCCAGCAGCCAAGATTTTCGCGGGGGCGAGACCCAGTACTTC
TRBV25-1,NA,NA,TRBJ2-7,CASSLGTNIYEQYF,TGTGCCAGCAGTTTAGGGACAAATATTTACGAGCAGTACTTC
TRBV6-5,NA,NA,TRBJ1-1,CASSRGSTEAFF,TGTGCCAGCAGTCGGGGGAGCACTGAAGCTTTCTTT
TRBV21-1,NA,NA,TRBJ2-2,CASSNDGLANVPNTGELFF,TGTGCCAGCAGCAATGATGGACTAGCGAATGTTCCGAACACCGGGGAGCTGTTTTTT
TRBV14,NA,NA,TRBJ2-2,CASSQWASVTGELFF,TGTGCCAGCAGCCAATGGGCGTCGGTCACCGGGGAGCTGTTTTTT
TRBV6-4,TRBD1,NA,TRBJ2-1,CASSWTGLRDEQFF,TGTGCCAGCAGTTGGACAGGGCTAAGGGATGAGCAGTTCTTC
TRBV4-2,NA,NA,TRBJ2-7,CASSQDRVGQLRGTYEQYF,TGTGCCAGCAGCCAAGATAGAGTCGGACAGCTACGAGGGACCTACGAGCAGTACTTC
TRBV7-2,TRBD2,NA,TRBJ2-2,CASSPPGLAGVTGELFF,TGTGCCAGCAGCCCCCCGGGACTAGCGGGAGTCACCGGGGAGCTGTTTTTT
TRBV2,TRBD1,NA,TRBJ1-5,CASSPFQGGNQPQHF,TGTGCCAGCAGTCCCTTTCAGGGGGGCAATCAGCCCCAGCATTTT
TRBV12-3/TRBV12-4,NA,NA,TRBJ2-1,CASSFLRYNEQFF,TGTGCCAGCAGTTTTTTGAGATACAATGAGCAGTTCTTC
TRBV2,NA,NA,TRBJ1-6,CASSLRDASSYNSPLHF,TGTGCCAGCAGCCTCCGGGACGCCAGCTCCTATAATTCACCCCTCCACTTT
TRBV2,NA,NA,TRBJ1-1,CASNPTVWETVNTEAFF,TGTGCCAGCAATCCAACCGTTTGGGAGACAGTTAACACTGAAGCTTTCTTT
TRBV29-1,NA,once,TRBJ2-2,CSVEAGARELFF,TGCAGCGTTGAGGCAGGGGCCAGGGAGCTGTTTTTT
TRBV30,NA,NA,TRBJ2-5,CAWRTLGPTSETQYF,TGTGCCTGGAGGACTCTCGGACCTACCAGCGAGACCCAGTACTTC
TRBV19,NA,NA,TRBJ2-7,CASRGTEAYEQYF,TGTGCCAGTAGGGGGACGGAGGCCTACGAGCAGTACTTC
TRBV28,TRBD1,NA,TRBJ1-3,CASGRTGGNTIYF,TGTGCTTCCGGTCGGACAGGAGGAAACACCATATATTTT
TRBV4-3,NA,NA,TRBJ2-1,CASSQDMGWDEQFF,TGCGCCAGCAGCCAAGATATGGGGTGGGATGAGCAGTTCTTC